This TCR beta chain was observed in a study of beta chain features in type 1 diabetes. Study in general: Patients did not differ from healthy donors in age, gender or cell yield. General observations from the study: Among all four CD4+ subsets, Type 1 diabetes patients had TCRB CDR3s that were moderately but significantly shorter.

This CDR3 region has 16 residues. Per germline, CDR1 SGDLS and CDR2 YYNGEE. V was clipped by 2 bases and J by 1 base; unmatched bases: 4. Investigators reverse transcribed all isolated RNA, so they sequenced expressed TCRB transcripts. This table comes from immunoSEQ multiplex PCR, and its TCRdb copy is limited to in-frame clones, with some not included. This table holds 130,000 or so clones, 9% found once. Cells sorted by CD45RO/CCR7/CD25/CD127/CD95/CD27 comprised CD4+ naive, central memory, regulatory and stem cell-like memory cells. This clone was picked up a small number of times. No antigen is known for it.

The sample was central memory CD4+ T cells from blood. This chain connects TRBV9 to TRBJ2-2; the match to TRBD1 covers 8 bases. The TCR originated in a man aged 25 to 40 with type 1 diabetes. CDR3 in DNA: TGTGCCAGCAGCGTCACCGGGACAGGGAACACCGGGGAGCTGTTTTTT. This gives the protein CASSVTGTGNTGELFF.